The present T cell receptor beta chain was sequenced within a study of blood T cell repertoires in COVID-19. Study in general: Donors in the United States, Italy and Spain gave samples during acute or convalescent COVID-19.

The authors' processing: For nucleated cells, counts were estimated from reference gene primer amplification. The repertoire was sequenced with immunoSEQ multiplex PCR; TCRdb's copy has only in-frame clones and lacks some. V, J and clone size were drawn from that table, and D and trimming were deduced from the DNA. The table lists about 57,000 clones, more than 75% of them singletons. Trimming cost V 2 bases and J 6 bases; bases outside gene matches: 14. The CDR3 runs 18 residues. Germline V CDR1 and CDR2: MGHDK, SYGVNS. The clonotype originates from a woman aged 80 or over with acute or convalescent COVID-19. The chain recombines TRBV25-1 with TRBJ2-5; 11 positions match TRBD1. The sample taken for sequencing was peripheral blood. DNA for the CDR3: TGTGCCAGCAGTGAAAAGGAATATAGGACAGGGGGCGTCCAGACCCAGTACTTC. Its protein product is CASSEKEYRTGGVQTQYF.